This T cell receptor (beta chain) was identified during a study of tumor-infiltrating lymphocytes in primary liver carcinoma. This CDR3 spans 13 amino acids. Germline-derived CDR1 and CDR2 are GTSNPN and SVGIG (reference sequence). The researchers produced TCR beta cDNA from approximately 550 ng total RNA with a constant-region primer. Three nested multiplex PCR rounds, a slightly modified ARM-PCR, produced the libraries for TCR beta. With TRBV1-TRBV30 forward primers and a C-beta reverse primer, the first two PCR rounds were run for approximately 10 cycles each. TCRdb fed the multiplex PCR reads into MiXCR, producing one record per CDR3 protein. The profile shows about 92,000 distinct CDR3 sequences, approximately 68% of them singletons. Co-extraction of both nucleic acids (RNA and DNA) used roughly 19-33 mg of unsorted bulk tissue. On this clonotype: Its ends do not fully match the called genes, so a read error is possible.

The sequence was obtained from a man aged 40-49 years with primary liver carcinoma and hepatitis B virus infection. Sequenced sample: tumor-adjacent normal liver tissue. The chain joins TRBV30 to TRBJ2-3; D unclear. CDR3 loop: CAWISLPPYTQYF. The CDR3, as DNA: TGTGCTTGGATTTCCCTACCCCCATATACGCAGTATTTT.